The following is a TCR beta chain sequence with its context. Its antigen is currently unknown. The data were obtained in a study of blood T cells in healthy people across ages. General study points: The fall in TCR beta diversity per million T cells was roughly linear with age. Diversity estimates drawn from one million T cells were deemed underestimates.

For the second PCR, which ran for about 6 to 11 cycles, a sample-barcoded 5' primer and a J-beta primer mix were used. One entry per CDR3 protein, called by TCRdb with MiXCR from the 5' RACE reads. There are 980,000 or so distinct CDR3 sequences in the sample; about 48% occur only once, and 13% lies in the top ten. This CDR3 has 16 amino acids. Trimming at V came to 5 bases and at J to 2 bases, leaving 12 bases not matched to a gene. Germline CDR1 reads MGHRA; CDR2 reads YSYEKL. This sequence joins TRBV4-1 and TRBJ2-7, with 7 bases lining up with TRBD1. Sequencing was done on a sample of blood. The origin of this receptor is a man in his thirties or forties in good health. Written as DNA, the CDR3 is TGCGCCAGCAGCAAAAAAATTGACAGGGATACCTACGAGCAGTACTTC. Translated, it gives CASSKKIDRDTYEQYF.